Listed below are T cell receptor beta chains from one sample, sequenced in a study of blood T cell repertoires in COVID-19. Using immunoSEQ multiplex PCR, the repertoire was profiled, and TCRdb retains in-frame clones only, with some absent. The data show under 100,000 clones, about nine tenths seen once. Sequences were obtained from peripheral blood. These receptors all stem from a man aged 45 to 65 with acute or convalescent COVID-19. Both conserved end residues are part of each CDR3. A D gene is named only where the DNA matches it firmly. Expanded clones get a size class; other rows say once, few or many, or leave the size out.

D	size	J	V	CDR3	DNA
-	once	TRBJ1-5	TRBV15	CATSRDPQAGQPQHF	TGTGCCACCAGCAGAGATCCCCAAGCAGGTCAGCCCCAGCATTTT
-	-	TRBJ2-7	TRBV19	CASSPTGTYEQYF	TGTGCCAGTAGTCCAACAGGCACCTACGAGCAGTACTTC
TRBD1	-	TRBJ1-2	TRBV29-1	CSVAAVRGNYGYTF	TGCAGCGTTGCCGCGGTCAGGGGGAACTATGGCTACACCTTC
TRBD1	-	TRBJ2-7	TRBV7-9	CASSSGTATYEQYF	TGTGCCAGCAGCTCCGGGACAGCCACTTACGAGCAGTACTTC
-	-	TRBJ2-7	TRBV7-9	CASSHSVADEQYF	TGTGCCAGCAGTCATTCTGTGGCGGACGAGCAGTACTTC
-	-	TRBJ1-4	TRBV15	CATSRDGLGGNNEKLFF	TGTGCCACCAGCAGAGATGGGTTAGGAGGGAATAATGAAAAACTGTTTTTT
-	-	TRBJ1-2	TRBV3-1/TRBV3-2	CASSQGVPLGGGYGYTF	TGTGCCAGCAGCCAAGGCGTTCCTCTGGGAGGGGGCTATGGCTACACCTTC
TRBD1	-	TRBJ2-1	TRBV18	CASSPLGTGTYNEQFF	TGTGCCAGCTCACCACTGGGGACAGGGACCTACAATGAGCAGTTCTTC
TRBD1	-	TRBJ1-5	TRBV29-1	CSVGRGLDQPQHF	TGCAGCGTGGGCAGGGGGCTGGATCAGCCCCAGCATTTT
TRBD2	-	TRBJ2-7	TRBV6-5	CASRGTSGPYEQYF	TGTGCCAGCAGGGGGACTAGCGGCCCCTACGAGCAGTACTTC
TRBD2	-	TRBJ2-2	TRBV5-4	CASSRLAGASNTGELFF	TGTGCCAGCAGTCGACTAGCGGGGGCCTCGAACACCGGGGAGCTGTTTTTT
TRBD1	-	TRBJ2-5	TRBV28	CASSFRDRRRETQYF	TGTGCCAGCAGTTTCCGGGACAGGCGGCGGGAGACCCAGTACTTC
TRBD2	-	TRBJ2-1	TRBV10-1	CASSESWGGSPGMTSEQFF	TGCGCCAGCAGTGAGTCGTGGGGGGGATCCCCGGGTATGACGAGTGAGCAGTTCTTC
-	-	TRBJ2-3	TRBV5-6	CASSMRGYASTDTQYF	TGTGCCAGCAGCATGAGAGGATATGCTAGCACAGATACGCAGTATTTT
-	-	TRBJ2-1	TRBV5-1	CASSYRVTAYNEQFF	TGCGCCAGCAGCTACAGGGTTACAGCCTACAATGAGCAGTTCTTC
TRBD1	-	TRBJ1-1	TRBV29-1	CSAAGGQGDTEAFF	TGCAGCGCTGCGGGCGGACAGGGAGACACTGAAGCTTTCTTT
-	-	TRBJ1-6	TRBV2	CASSPYHHSNSPLHF	TGTGCCAGCAGTCCTTACCACCACAGCAATTCACCCCTCCACTTT
-	-	TRBJ2-7	TRBV18	CASSPIDTDYEQYF	TGTGCCAGCTCACCCATTGACACCGACTACGAGCAGTACTTC
TRBD1	-	TRBJ1-4	TRBV6-5	CASKRGLTNEKLFF	TGTGCCAGTAAAAGGGGGCTGACTAATGAAAAACTGTTTTTT
TRBD2	-	TRBJ2-3	TRBV5-8	CASSQFGTSGELDTQYF	TGTGCCAGCAGCCAGTTTGGGACTAGCGGGGAACTAGATACGCAGTATTTT
-	-	TRBJ1-1	TRBV10-3	CAISEPTGWGTEAFF	TGTGCCATCAGTGAGCCTACAGGGTGGGGCACTGAAGCTTTCTTT
-	-	TRBJ2-1	TRBV21-1	CASPGRGLGEQFF	TGTGCCAGCCCGGGGCGGGGCCTCGGTGAGCAGTTCTTC
-	-	TRBJ2-7	TRBV11-2	CASSSRALGYEQYF	TGTGCCAGCAGCTCTCGCGCCCTCGGGTACGAGCAGTACTTC
TRBD1	-	TRBJ1-6	TRBV5-8	CASSFQGAQDSPLHF	TGTGCCAGCAGCTTTCAGGGGGCGCAGGATTCACCCCTCCACTTT
TRBD1	-	TRBJ1-1	TRBV6-5	CASRRQGLEAFF	TGTGCCAGCAGACGACAGGGACTTGAAGCTTTCTTT
TRBD2	-	TRBJ2-1	TRBV19	CASSIEAGVSYEQFF	TGTGCCAGTAGTATTGAGGCGGGAGTCAGCTATGAGCAGTTCTTC
-	-	TRBJ1-5	TRBV19	CASTYPGQPQHF	TGTGCCAGTACCTATCCAGGGCAGCCCCAGCATTTT
TRBD2	-	TRBJ2-2	TRBV5-6	CASSFASGPTGELFF	TGTGCCAGCAGCTTCGCTAGCGGACCCACCGGGGAGCTGTTTTTT